This TCR beta chain derives from a study of T cell responses to AZD1222 COVID-19 vaccine. Background on the study: Some second doses came at about 4 weeks and others at about 12 weeks; these were pooled. Whole-study findings and limits: In the spike-specific TCR repertoire, nearly half reportedly target unmutated variant regions. Females outnumbered males among donors, who were mostly white British; clonal diversity was possibly underestimated. Just 5 to 7 AZD1222 recipients were seropositive at baseline.

To note about this clone: Its antigen is unidentified.

The CDR3 is 14 amino acids. Trimming removed 3 bases at V and 0 bases at J, with 7 bases between. CDR1 is LNHDA and CDR2 is SQIVND in the germline V gene (reference sequence). Produced via immunoSEQ multiplex PCR; TCRdb's table is partial and in-frame only. The sample holds fewer than 130,000 clones; about 88% are singletons and the top ten take around 1.7%. The source of this sequence is an adult in good health. Material: peripheral blood, obtained on day 0 of AZD1222 vaccination. The V and J genes are TRBV19 and TRBJ2-3; D might be TRBD2 (5 bases). CDR3 in amino acids: CASSIQRSTDTQYF. DNA for the CDR3: TGTGCCAGTAGTATCCAGCGGAGCACAGATACGCAGTATTTT.